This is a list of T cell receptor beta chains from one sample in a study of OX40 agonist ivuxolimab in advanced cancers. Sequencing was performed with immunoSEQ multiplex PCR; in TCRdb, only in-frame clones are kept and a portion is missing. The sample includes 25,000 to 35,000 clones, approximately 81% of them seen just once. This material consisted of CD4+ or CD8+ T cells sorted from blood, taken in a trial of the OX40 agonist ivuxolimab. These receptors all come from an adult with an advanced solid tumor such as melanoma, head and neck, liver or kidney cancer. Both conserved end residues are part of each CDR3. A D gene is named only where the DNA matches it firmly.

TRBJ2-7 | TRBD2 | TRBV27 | CASRLGLADHEQYF
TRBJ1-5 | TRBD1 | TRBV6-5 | CASSLGQGINQPQHF
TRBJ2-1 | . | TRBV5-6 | CASSSIAPHYNEQFF
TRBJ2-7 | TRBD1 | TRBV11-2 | CASSLVTRDRGSWQYF
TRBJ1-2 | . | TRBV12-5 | CASGFQTELANYGYTF
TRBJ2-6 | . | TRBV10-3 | CASGDLHSGANVLTF
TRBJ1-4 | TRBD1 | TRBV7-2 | CASSPGQGSGEKLFF
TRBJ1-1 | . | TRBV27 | CASSLSWPRNTEAFF
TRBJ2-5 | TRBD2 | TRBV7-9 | CASSPLAEETQYF
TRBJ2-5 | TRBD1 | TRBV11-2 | CASSLSQTGGGETQYF
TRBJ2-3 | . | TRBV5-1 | CASSLASPDTQYF
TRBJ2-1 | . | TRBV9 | CASSASGTHNEQFF
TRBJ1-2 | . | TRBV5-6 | CASSLVVTNYGYTF
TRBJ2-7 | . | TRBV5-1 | CASSSTGLYEQYF